Following are 26 T cell receptor beta chains from one sample sequenced in a study of T cells in localized non-small cell lung cancer. Sequenced by immunoSEQ multiplex PCR; TCRdb stores in-frame clones only, minus some. The sample carries 23,000 or so clones, about 90% recorded once. This specimen consisted of peripheral blood, obtained before any cancer treatment. The receptors were gathered from a male donor aged 60 or older with stage II squamous cell lung carcinoma.

The chain carries TRBV18 and TRBJ2-3; D is ambiguous. Germline CDR1 and CDR2: KGHSH and LQKENI. Trimming shortened V by 6 bases and J by 2 bases, and 9 bases separated the two germline ends. This CDR3 has 13 residues. In DNA form, the CDR3 reads TGTGCCAGCTCGCCCGGAGACACAGATACGCAGTATTTT. The encoded protein is CASSPGDTDTQYF.

This sequence joins TRBV11-2 and TRBJ2-7; 10 nucleotides agree with TRBD2. The CDR3 runs 15 residues. Germline V lookup: CDR1 SGHAT, CDR2 FQNNGV. V lost 4 bases to trimming and J lost 10 bases; unmatched junction nucleotides: 13. The CDR3 reads CASSSWGASGGRQYF. The CDR3 DNA reads as TGTGCCAGCAGCTCCTGGGGGGCTAGCGGGGGCCGCCAGTACTTC.

V gene TRBV4-2 combines with J gene TRBJ2-7; the match to TRBD1 covers 11 bases. The germline CDR1 and CDR2 sequences are LGHNA and YNFKEQ. Trimming took 0 bases from V and 7 from J; bases not matched to a gene: 5. CDR3 length: 15 amino acids. The CDR3 sequence: CASSQEGTGGREQYF. CDR3 coding DNA: TGTGCCAGCAGCCAAGAAGGGACAGGGGGTAGAGAGCAGTACTTC.

The chain recombines TRBV5-1 with TRBJ1-1, with TRBD1 matching over 7 bases. From germline, CDR1 is SGHRS and CDR2 YFSETQ. The CDR3 totals 14 residues. V was pared by 6 bases and J by 5 bases, with 10 bases of the junction left unmatched. In DNA form, the CDR3 reads TGCGCCAGCACATCCACAGGGGTGGGAACTGAAGCTTTCTTT. The encoded protein is CASTSTGVGTEAFF.

The J gene is TRBJ2-7, the V gene TRBV20-1; tentative D call: TRBD2 (5 bases). There are 11 residues in the CDR3. Per germline, CDR1 DFQATT and CDR2 SNEGSKA (reference sequence). With 3 bases removed from V and 7 bases from J, the gap between germline ends came to 10 bases. DNA of the CDR3: TGCAGTGCTAGCCTAGCAACAGAGCAGTACTTC. This codes for CSASLATEQYF.

This clone was counted once. The rearrangement links TRBV6-1 to TRBJ2-4, with D possibly called TRBD1 or TRBD2 (6 bases each). With 9 bases removed from V and 0 bases from J, the gap between germline ends came to 15 bases. This CDR3 is built from 15 residues. Germline V gives CDR1 MNHNS, CDR2 SASEGT. The CDR3 DNA follows: TGTGCCAGTTGGGGGGCGGTAGGAGCCAAAAACATTCAGTACTTC. Protein product: CASWGAVGAKNIQYF.

The chain is built from TRBV2 and TRBJ1-5; perhaps TRBD1 as D (5 bases). Germline V gives CDR1 SNHLY, CDR2 FYNNEI. The germline V and J ends were trimmed by 5 bases and 6 bases, with 11 bases remaining between them. CDR3 length: 13 amino acids. CDR3 DNA sequence: TGTGCCAGCAGTCCCTCGGGGACTCAGCCCCAGCATTTT. This encodes CASSPSGTQPQHF.

This chain uses TRBV4-1 with TRBJ2-3; weak D call: TRBD1 (6 bases). The CDR3 runs 12 residues. The ends were cut back, 9 bases at V and 6 bases at J, with 13 bases in the middle. Germline CDR1 reads MGHRA; CDR2 reads YSYEKL. The CDR3 region has the DNA TGCGCCAGTACAGGGAAAAGGGATACGCAGTATTTT. Amino acids: CASTGKRDTQYF.

The chain joins TRBV5-4 to TRBJ1-1, with TRBD1 matching 9 bases. Trimming cost V 0 bases and J 8 bases; bases outside gene matches: 2. The CDR3 extends over 13 amino acids. Germline-derived CDR1 and CDR2 are SGHNT and YYREEE (reference sequence). For the CDR3, the DNA is TGTGCCAGCAGCTTGGTGGGGACAGGGGAAGCTTTCTTT. This translates into CASSLVGTGEAFF.

V and J are TRBV28 and TRBJ1-5; possibly TRBD1 for D (5 bases). The CDR3 contains 16 residues. Trimming cost V 4 bases and J 3 bases, with 16 bases left between them. The germline V gene has CDR1 MDHEN and CDR2 SYDVKM. CDR3 amino acids: CASSSLYRGTNQPQHF. The CDR3, as DNA: TGTGCCAGCAGTTCCCTCTATCGGGGGACCAATCAGCCCCAGCATTTT.

The J gene is TRBJ2-3, the V gene TRBV10-3; TRBD1 matches 7 bases. Unmatched junction bases numbered 9, after V lost 10 bases and J lost 2 bases. CDR3 length: 14 amino acids. Germline CDR1 is ENHRY and CDR2 is SYGVKD. The CDR3 region has the DNA TGTGCCACGGGGACAGATGCAATCACAGATACGCAGTATTTT. Amino acids: CATGTDAITDTQYF.

The chain recombines TRBV4-1 with TRBJ1-5; tentative D call: TRBD1 (6 bases). Germline V gene data show CDR1 as MGHRA and CDR2 as YSYEKL. With 5 bases removed from V and 5 bases from J, the gap between germline ends came to 13 bases. The CDR3 extends over 14 amino acids. The CDR3 region has the DNA TGCGCCAGCAGCATTGGGGGGCCCTATCAGCCCCAGCATTTT. Its translation is CASSIGGPYQPQHF.

The chain links TRBV5-4 to TRBJ2-6; no definite D call. V dropped 1 base and J dropped 4 bases, with 9 bases sitting between them. Germline loops: CDR1 SGHNT, CDR2 YYREEE (reference sequence). The CDR3 extends over 15 amino acids. The CDR3 loop is CASSLWSPGANVLTF. CDR3 sequence (DNA): TGTGCCAGCAGCTTGTGGTCCCCCGGGGCCAACGTCCTGACTTTC.

This clone was picked up one time. The CDR3 protein is CASSLSQAANYGYTF. The CDR3 DNA sequence: TGCGCCAGCAGCTTGTCCCAGGCCGCTAACTATGGCTACACCTTC. This chain connects TRBV5-1 to TRBJ1-2; D gene uncertain. Germline V lookup: CDR1 SGHRS, CDR2 YFSETQ. The length of the CDR3 is 15 residues. The V end was cut by 1 base, the J end by 0 bases, with 10 bases between.

In DNA, the CDR3 is TGTGCCTGGAGTACGACTAGCGGGAATGAGCAGTTCTTC. This translates into CAWSTTSGNEQFF. The chain uses TRBV30 and TRBJ2-1; TRBD2 agrees at 10 bases. The CDR3 is 13 amino acids. Germline loops: CDR1 GTSNPN, CDR2 SVGIG (reference sequence). V trimming: 2 bases; J trimming: 7 bases; junction bases outside the gene matches: 2.

The chain carries TRBV9 and TRBJ2-3, with TRBD2 matching over 10 bases. Germline assignment: CDR1 SGDLS and CDR2 YYNGEE. The CDR3 is 15 amino acids. Trimming removed 4 bases from V and 6 bases from J; junction bases left unmatched: 8. DNA of the CDR3: TGTGCCAGCAGCCCCCCTAGCGGGGGCGCGGATACGCAGTATTTT. This encodes CASSPPSGGADTQYF.

This clone showed up just a few times. CDR3 sequence reads: CSAGRMNTEAFF. In DNA form, the CDR3 reads TGCAGCGCAGGACGGATGAACACTGAAGCTTTCTTT. The genes are TRBV29-1 and TRBJ1-1, with no clear D. Germline V gene data show CDR1 as SQVTM and CDR2 as ANQGSEA. V was pared by 7 bases and J by 0 bases, with 9 bases between. The CDR3 loop spans 12 amino acids.

This chain links TRBV29-1 with TRBJ1-1; D uncertain. The CDR3 sequence is 11 residues long. Germline V lookup: CDR1 SQVTM, CDR2 ANQGSEA. Trimming removed 4 bases from V and 10 bases from J, with 13 bases in between. Here the CDR3 DNA reads TGCAGCGTTGTGAAGACCGCTGTAGCTTTCTTT. Amino acids: CSVVKTAVAFF.

The CDR3 DNA is TGCAGTGCTACCGGTGGAAACACCATATATTTT. This encodes CSATGGNTIYF. V is TRBV20-1 and J is TRBJ1-3; no firm D call. V was clipped by 4 bases and J by 3 bases, with 4 bases between them. CDR3 size: 11 residues. Germline V gene data show CDR1 as DFQATT and CDR2 as SNEGSKA (reference sequence).

This sequence joins TRBV9 and TRBJ2-7, with D tentatively TRBD1 or TRBD2 (6 bases each). Germline values: CDR1 SGDLS, CDR2 YYNGEE. Trimming pared 2 bases from V and 5 bases from J, leaving 14 bases between. The CDR3 loop spans 14 amino acids. CDR3 region: CASSVGGDRHEQYF. The DNA for the CDR3 is TGTGCCAGCAGCGTCGGGGGCGATCGCCACGAGCAGTACTTC.

CDR3 DNA: TGTGCCAGCAGTGAAATGCAAGGTCAGGGGAAAAATGAAAAACTGTTTTTT. Residues: CASSEMQGQGKNEKLFF. This chain connects TRBV2 to TRBJ1-4; D perhaps matches TRBD1 (6 bases). The CDR3 is made up of 17 amino acids. V was shortened by 2 bases and J by 5 bases, with 18 bases between the two germline ends. Per germline, CDR1 SNHLY and CDR2 FYNNEI.

This clone has only a few counts. The chain uses TRBV7-6 and TRBJ2-7; TRBD1 might be the D (6 bases). Trimming stripped 0 bases from V and 1 base from J, with 10 bases between. The CDR3 extends over 15 amino acids. Germline V gene sequence: CDR1 SGHVS, CDR2 FNYEAQ. As DNA, the CDR3 is TGTGCCAGCAGCTTAGCACAGGGCCTATCCTACGAGCAGTACTTC. It is translated as CASSLAQGLSYEQYF.

DNA of the CDR3: TGTGCCAGCAGCCAGACCTGGGGAGGGGATACGCAGTATTTT. The encoded protein is CASSQTWGGDTQYF. J is TRBJ2-3 and V is TRBV14, with 7 bases that match TRBD2. The germline V gene encodes CDR1 SGHDN and CDR2 FVKESK. J was trimmed by 6 bases and V by 3 bases; bases with no gene match: 6. This CDR3 comprises 14 residues.

This rearrangement joins TRBV5-1 to TRBJ2-7; 8 bases align to TRBD2. Germline loops: CDR1 SGHRS, CDR2 YFSETQ. This CDR3 is built from 15 residues. V lost 2 bases, J lost 6 bases, and 10 bases stayed unmatched. The CDR3 loop reads CASSLFPSGSFEQYF. Here the CDR3 DNA reads TGCGCCAGCAGCTTATTTCCGAGCGGGAGTTTCGAGCAGTACTTC.

The J gene is TRBJ1-6, the V gene TRBV10-2; D unresolved. CDR3 length: 16 residues. V was trimmed by 0 bases and J by 10 bases, leaving 16 bases between them. Germline V gene lookup returns CDR1 WSHSY and CDR2 SAAADI. The CDR3 DNA is TGCGCCAGCAGTGAGTCGATAGCCGGTTCGGGGTCACCCCTCCACTTT. Amino acids: CASSESIAGSGSPLHF.

The rearrangement uses TRBV7-2 and TRBJ1-5, with D uncertain. This CDR3 region has 15 residues. Germline-derived CDR1 and CDR2 are SGHTA and FQGNSA. V was shortened by 0 bases and J by 7 bases, with 13 bases between the two germline ends. CDR3 sequence: CASSLAPRGNQPQHF. The CDR3 DNA is TGTGCCAGCAGCTTAGCCCCGAGAGGGAACCAGCCCCAGCATTTT.